The 20 T cell receptor beta chains below all came from one sample that was sequenced in a study of cytomegalovirus exposure and HLA in healthy donors (dated by TCRdb to 2016 to 2017). Library method: the immunoSEQ multiplex PCR assay. A mixture of 60 forward primers for TCR Vbeta segments and 13 reverse primers for TCR Jbeta segments was used in the multiplex PCR. TCRdb retrieved this table from immuneACCESS and kept in-frame rearrangements only. Not all clones are present; in checked studies, unresolved V genes account for under half, and no reason is known for the remainder. In this sample the table shows about 92,000 clones, nearly 70% of which occur a single time. The ten largest clones capture 2.5% to 3% of the sample. Material: PBMCs. The origin of the receptors is a man aged 45-65 years in good health and CMV-seronegative.

The J gene is TRBJ1-2, the V gene TRBV9, with TRBD1 matching 7 bases. Germline-derived CDR1 and CDR2 are SGDLS and YYNGEE. Trimming at V came to 0 bases and at J to 4 bases, leaving 6 bases not matched to a gene. The CDR3 contains 15 residues. For the CDR3, the DNA is TGTGCCAGCAGCGTAGTCGGAGGGGGCAGCTATGGCTACACCTTC. It specifies CASSVVGGGSYGYTF.

This chain links TRBV4-1 with TRBJ1-1; the D gene is possibly TRBD1 (6 bases). The CDR3 runs to 17 residues. The V gene lost 0 bases and the J gene lost 1 base, with 15 bases spanning the gap. Germline CDR1 is MGHRA and CDR2 is YSYEKL. CDR3 protein: CASSQEARGWGNTEAFF. In DNA form, the CDR3 reads TGCGCCAGCAGCCAAGAGGCCAGGGGATGGGGGAACACTGAAGCTTTCTTT.

This CDR3 is CASSQLDRGSYEQYF. The CDR3 DNA is TGCGCCAGCAGCCAGCTTGACAGGGGTTCCTACGAGCAGTACTTC. This chain connects TRBV4-3 to TRBJ2-7, with 8 bases identical to TRBD1. The V segment lost 3 bases and the J segment 1 base; nucleotides outside the gene matches: 5. The CDR3 consists of 15 residues. The V gene's germline CDR1 is LGHNA and CDR2 YSLEER.

This clone was detected only a few times. CDR3 in amino acids: CASSLGVGRGSYEQYF. CDR3 nucleotide sequence: TGTGCCAGCAGTTTAGGGGTCGGCAGGGGGTCCTACGAGCAGTACTTC. The chain carries TRBV28 and TRBJ2-7; 7 nucleotides line up with TRBD1. Trimming took 2 bases from V and 1 from J; bases not matched to a gene: 8. Germline lookup yields CDR1 MDHEN and CDR2 SYDVKM. There are 16 residues in the CDR3.

The rearrangement uses TRBV4-2 and TRBJ1-5; perhaps TRBD1 as D (6 bases). V was clipped by 1 base and J by 2 bases, with 9 bases between them. Germline V lookup: CDR1 LGHNA, CDR2 YNFKEQ. This CDR3 comprises 15 residues. The CDR3 coding sequence is TGTGCCAGCAGCCAAGTCGACAGGCGCAATCAGCCCCAGCATTTT. It encodes CASSQVDRRNQPQHF.

The chain employs TRBV9 and TRBJ2-5; D is possibly TRBD2 (7 bases). Germline-derived CDR1 and CDR2 are SGDLS and YYNGEE. Trimming removed 0 bases from V and 1 base from J, with 13 bases in between. The CDR3 sequence is 16 residues long. For the CDR3, the DNA is TGTGCCAGCAGCGTAGGCTCAAGGGGGGGCCAAGAGACCCAGTACTTC. Its protein product is CASSVGSRGGQETQYF.

The rearrangement joins TRBV7-2 to TRBJ1-5; maybe TRBD1 (6 bases). The CDR3 is made up of 15 amino acids. V lost 5 bases and J 2 bases, leaving 13 bases between the germline ends. Germline V gene data show CDR1 as SGHTA and CDR2 as FQGNSA. The CDR3 is CASSPNRAGNQPQHF. The CDR3 bases are TGTGCCAGCAGCCCTAACAGGGCAGGCAATCAGCCCCAGCATTTT. The entire variable domain, with the rest obtained from reference TRBV7-2 and TRBJ1-5, is as follows: GAGVSQSPSNKVTEKGKDVELRCDPISGHTALYWYRQSLGQGLEFLIYFQGNSAPDKSGLPSDRFSAERTGGSVSTLTIQRTQQEDSAVYLCASSPNRAGNQPQHFGDGTRLSIL.

This sequence joins TRBV4-2 and TRBJ2-1, with a possible D match to TRBD2 (5 bases). The germline gives CDR1 LGHNA, CDR2 YNFKEQ. Between the trimmed V and J ends, which lost 0 bases and 2 bases, there was a span of 8 bases. There are 15 residues in the CDR3. CDR3 sequence: CASSQDSATYNEQFF. The CDR3, as DNA: TGTGCCAGCAGCCAAGATAGCGCGACCTACAATGAGCAGTTCTTC.

This clone has a handful of counts. The V and J genes are TRBV7-9 and TRBJ2-7, with D possibly matching TRBD1 (6 bases). From germline, CDR1 is SEHNR and CDR2 FQNEAQ (reference sequence). The ends were cut back, 5 bases at V and 1 base at J, with 15 bases in the middle. CDR3 length: 15 residues. CDR3 residues: CASSPGQRTSYEQYF. The CDR3 bases are TGTGCCAGCAGCCCAGGACAGAGAACTTCCTACGAGCAGTACTTC.

The V call is TRBV2, the J call TRBJ1-5; D may be TRBD1 (6 bases). The V end was cut by 6 bases, the J end by 6 bases, with 15 bases between. The CDR3 consists of 14 residues. From germline, CDR1 is SNHLY and CDR2 FYNNEI. CDR3 residues: CASRENRDGQPQHF. CDR3 in DNA: TGTGCCAGCAGAGAAAACAGGGATGGTCAGCCCCAGCATTTT.

There are a few counts of this clone. This chain uses TRBV4-3 with TRBJ1-2; perhaps TRBD1 as D (5 bases). Germline loops: CDR1 LGHNA, CDR2 YSLEER. V was pared by 0 bases and J by 2 bases, with 13 bases between. The CDR3 is 16 residues long. CDR3 residues: CASSQDLQEGNYGYTF. For the CDR3, the DNA is TGCGCCAGCAGCCAAGATTTGCAGGAGGGGAACTATGGCTACACCTTC.

Note on this clone: As the CDR3 is not closed by the conserved phenylalanine or tryptophan, this likely results from a read error. It is unclear where the CDR3 begins or ends on the DNA, so no DNA is shown, and the CDR3 is as TCRdb lists it. The chain couples TRBV30 to TRBJ1-2; the table assigns TRBD1, which was not confirmed against the DNA. CDR1 and CDR2 (germline): GTSNPN, SVGIG (reference sequence). The length of the CDR3 is 11 amino acids, counting both ends. CDR3 loop: CAWSVYGGYTV.

V usage is TRBV4-3 and J usage is TRBJ2-3; 9 bases align to TRBD1. Losses at the gene ends were 1 base for V and 2 bases for J; bases not matched to a gene: 7. The CDR3 has 17 amino acids. Germline values: CDR1 LGHNA, CDR2 YSLEER. CDR3 bases: TGCGCCAGCAGCCAAGCAGCACAGGGGGCCATCACAGATACGCAGTATTTT. Its translation is CASSQAAQGAITDTQYF.

The rearrangement uses TRBV6-6 and TRBJ1-2; D is undetermined. Germline CDR1 MNHNY, CDR2 SVGAGI (reference sequence). The CDR3 is 13 residues long. V lost 5 bases to trimming and J lost 0 bases, with 7 bases between them. CDR3 loop: CASSLIANYGYTF. The CDR3 DNA reads TGTGCCAGCAGTCTAATAGCTAACTATGGCTACACCTTC.

The rearrangement joins TRBV30 to TRBJ1-2; D is unclear. This CDR3 region has 13 residues. Germline CDR1 reads GTSNPN; CDR2 reads SVGIG (reference sequence). The V end was cut by 1 base, the J end by 4 bases, with 10 bases between. The CDR3 region is CAWSEGGPYGYTF. The CDR3 DNA is TGTGCCTGGAGTGAAGGCGGGCCCTATGGCTACACCTTC.

The V call is TRBV4-3, the J call TRBJ2-7; 9 positions match TRBD1. Trimming at V came to 0 bases and at J to 6 bases, leaving 12 bases not matched to a gene. In germline, CDR1 is LGHNA, CDR2 YSLEER. The CDR3 totals 17 residues. CDR3 loop: CASSQDLVRDRAAEQYF. The CDR3 DNA reads as TGCGCCAGCAGCCAAGATTTAGTCCGGGACAGGGCGGCCGAGCAGTACTTC.

V usage is TRBV6-5 and J usage is TRBJ2-7; the D gene is possibly TRBD2 (6 bases). CDR1 and CDR2 (germline): MNHEY, SVGAGI. Trimming left V 6 bases short and J 11 bases short, with 23 bases between. The CDR3 is 14 amino acids. The CDR3 loop is CASRRHGGPLEEYV. CDR3 DNA sequence: TGTGCCAGCAGACGACATGGAGGGCCGTTGGAAGAGTACGTC.

A remark on this clone: At one end the junction does not follow the germline gene, possibly because of a read error. The chain joins TRBV7-7 to TRBJ2-1, with 8 bases matching TRBD2. CDR1 is SSHAT and CDR2 is FNYEAQ in the germline V gene (reference sequence). This CDR3 contains 16 residues. The CDR3 region has the DNA TGTGCTAGCAGCGGGCGGACGGGAGGGCCTAGGAATGAGCAGTTCTTC. Amino acids: CASSGRTGGPRNEQFF.

The chain links TRBV7-8 to TRBJ1-1; D not resolved. Trimming removed 5 bases from V and 1 base from J, with 14 bases in between. From germline, CDR1 is SGHVS and CDR2 FQNEAQ. The CDR3 length is 15 residues. The CDR3 DNA is TGTGCCAGCAGCGAACCTACAGTACAGAACACTGAAGCTTTCTTT. Translation gives CASSEPTVQNTEAFF.

The rearrangement links TRBV7-3 to TRBJ2-5; D may be TRBD2 (6 bases). Germline V lookup: CDR1 SGHTA, CDR2 FQGTGA. The CDR3 covers 15 residues. The V end was cut by 3 bases, the J end by 5 bases, with 16 bases between. CDR3 in DNA: TGTGCCAGCAGCTTTGGCGGGGACCCAAGGGAGACCCAGTACTTC. The encoded protein is CASSFGGDPRETQYF.